The 29 T cell receptor beta chains given below trace back to one sample, sequenced in a study of synovial regulatory T cells in juvenile arthritis. The protocol was immunoSEQ multiplex PCR, while the TCRdb copy is restricted to in-frame clones and leaves out a portion. The sample holds approximately 3,000 clones. Matched peripheral blood accompanied the synovial fluid taken from each patient with active arthritis. The sample taken for sequencing was Treg cells from the synovium. These receptors were obtained from a donor between 2 and 29 years old with juvenile idiopathic arthritis.

This clone is medium-sized by frequency. V usage is TRBV25-1 and J usage is TRBJ1-1; the D call of TRBD1 rests on TCRdb alone, since no DNA is present to check it. The CDR3 totals 13 residues. No DNA is given. Germline CDR1 and CDR2: MGHDK and SYGVNS. CDR3 sequence: CASSAQGNSEAFF.

CDR3 loop: CSAKGTEGYTF. The gene calls are TRBV20-1 and TRBJ1-2; TCRdb returns TRBD1, unconfirmable since there is no DNA. CDR1 DFQATT and CDR2 SNEGSKA come from the germline V gene (reference sequence). The CDR3 has 11 residues. The coding DNA is unavailable.

The V gene is TRBV6-1, the J gene TRBJ1-2; without DNA, the TCRdb call of TRBD1 cannot be checked. The CDR3 spans 15 residues. DNA for this receptor is not on file. Germline V CDR1 and CDR2: MNHNS, SASEGT. This CDR3 is CASSVSDRGTGGYTF.

The chain has TRBV12-5 and TRBJ2-2; the TCRdb call, TRBD2, lacks DNA for checking. Germline CDR1 reads LGHNT; CDR2 reads FRNRAP. The CDR3 is 18 residues long. The protein alone is recorded here. CDR3 protein: CASGFDLLAGAATGELFF.

The chain uses TRBV5-4 and TRBJ1-1. This CDR3 comprises 14 residues. No DNA accompanies this entry. Germline assignment: CDR1 SGHNT and CDR2 YYREEE (reference sequence). The CDR3 is CASSFAGTKGEAFF.

Judged by frequency, this clone is medium-sized. V and J are TRBV7-2 and TRBJ2-3; TCRdb reports TRBD1, a call that lacks DNA to check it against. The CDR3 is 14 residues long. No DNA appears here. Per germline, CDR1 SGHTA and CDR2 FQGNSA. The CDR3 protein is CASRPTGNTDTQYF.

The chain couples TRBV6-5 to TRBJ1-4. The CDR3 sequence is 14 residues long. Only the protein is on record. CDR1 MNHEY and CDR2 SVGAGI come from the germline V gene. The CDR3 protein is CASSYTGEGEKLFF.

The rearrangement joins TRBV2 to TRBJ1-1. This CDR3 contains 14 residues. No DNA accompanies this entry. Germline lookup yields CDR1 SNHLY and CDR2 FYNNEI. The CDR3 region is CASSGMNLGTEAFF.

V gene TRBV28 combines with J gene TRBJ2-7; TCRdb calls TRBD2, which cannot be checked without DNA. The germline V gene has CDR1 MDHEN and CDR2 SYDVKM. This CDR3 contains 18 residues. No DNA accompanies this entry. The CDR3 sequence: CASSLPKGGSASSYEQYF.

Measured by frequency, this clone is medium-sized (0.01 to 0.1%). The J gene is TRBJ2-2, the V gene TRBV9; TCRdb designates TRBD1, a call that cannot be tested without DNA. This CDR3 contains 13 residues. No coding sequence is recorded. CDR1 and CDR2 from the germline V gene are SGDLS and YYNGEE. CDR3 region: CASSVTGPGELFF. Filled out from reference TRBV9 and TRBJ2-2, the complete variable domain reads DSGVTQTPKHLITATGQRVTLRCSPRSGDLSVYWYQQSLDQGLQFLIQYYNGEERAKGNILERFSAQQFPDLHSELNLSSLELGDSALYFCASSVTGPGELFFGEGSRLTVL.

CDR3 protein: CAISPGTVTSPLHF. The chain recombines TRBV10-3 with TRBJ1-6; there is no DNA to check the TCRdb D call of TRBD1. The germline CDR1 and CDR2 sequences are ENHRY and SYGVKD. CDR3 size: 14 residues. No DNA is given.

The rearrangement links TRBV7-2 to TRBJ2-1; as DNA is missing, the TRBD1 call by TCRdb cannot be tested. Per germline, CDR1 SGHTA and CDR2 FQGNSA. The CDR3 contains 15 residues. The nucleotide record is missing. The CDR3 loop is CASSAGQGNWNEQFF.

The V and J genes are TRBV30 and TRBJ2-5; TCRdb proposes TRBD2, but this gene call is untestable without DNA. CDR3 length: 15 amino acids. No DNA accompanies this entry. CDR1 and CDR2 (germline): GTSNPN, SVGIG (reference sequence). CDR3 protein: CAWSVGLAVQETQYF.

The gene calls are TRBV5-1 and TRBJ2-3; TCRdb calls TRBD2, which cannot be checked without DNA. There are 16 residues in the CDR3. No nucleotide data were recorded. Germline CDR1 reads SGHRS; CDR2 reads YFSETQ. This CDR3 is CASSLVLALRSDTQYF.

The chain has TRBV28 and TRBJ1-3; TCRdb's D gene call, TRBD1, goes unchecked for lack of DNA. Germline CDR1 MDHEN, CDR2 SYDVKM. This CDR3 has 16 amino acids. This entry has no DNA. This CDR3 reads CAATQGAGISGNTIYF.

The genes are TRBV7-2 and TRBJ2-3; TCRdb's D call of TRBD1 is untestable without DNA. The germline V gene encodes CDR1 SGHTA and CDR2 FQGNSA. The CDR3 runs 15 residues. No DNA has been recorded. CDR3 region: CASSFTGANTDTQYF.

This clone is medium-sized (0.01 to 0.1%) by frequency. CDR3 residues: CASSAGDGYEQYF. V gene TRBV18 combines with J gene TRBJ2-7; TCRdb proposes TRBD1, but this gene call is untestable without DNA. The CDR3 loop spans 13 amino acids. Only the protein is available. Per germline, CDR1 KGHSH and CDR2 LQKENI.

This sequence joins TRBV23-1 and TRBJ1-5. TRBV23-1 is an ORF, and what it does is uncertain. The CDR3 has 11 amino acids. No DNA is listed. CDR3: CASRLSQPQHF.

This chain joins TRBV7-9 and TRBJ1-5; TCRdb indicates TRBD1, and absent DNA this call remains unverified. This CDR3 is built from 15 residues. Only the protein is on record. The germline V gene encodes CDR1 SEHNR and CDR2 FQNEAQ (reference sequence). This chain's CDR3 is CASSRTGNSNQPQHF. The full variable domain, completed using reference TRBV7-9 and TRBJ1-5, is DTGVSQNPRHKITKRGQNVTFRCDPISEHNRLYWYRQTLGQGPEFLTYFQNEAQLEKSRLLSDRFSAERPKGSFSTLEIQRTEQGDSAMYLCASSRTGNSNQPQHFGDGTRLSIL.

This chain connects TRBV20-1 to TRBJ1-1. Germline V gene lookup returns CDR1 DFQATT and CDR2 SNEGSKA (reference sequence). CDR3 length equals 11 residues. The record lacks a DNA sequence. CDR3 residues: CSARVNTEAFF.

The V call is TRBV6-1, the J call TRBJ2-1; TCRdb names TRBD1, which stays unverified in the absence of DNA. In germline, CDR1 is MNHNS, CDR2 SASEGT. This CDR3 spans 15 amino acids. Only the protein is on record. Here the CDR3 reads CASSGRQGKYNEQFF.

In terms of frequency, this clone is medium-sized. The genes are TRBV9 and TRBJ1-1. CDR3 length: 12 amino acids. There is no recorded DNA. Germline V CDR1 and CDR2: SGDLS, YYNGEE. CDR3 protein: CASSRANTEAFF.

This sequence joins TRBV7-9 and TRBJ2-7; TCRdb's assignment of TRBD2 cannot be checked, as there is no DNA. This CDR3 is built from 15 residues. No DNA sequence was recorded. Germline assignment: CDR1 SEHNR and CDR2 FQNEAQ (reference sequence). CDR3 amino acids: CASSFSGLHRDEQYF.

J is TRBJ1-5 and V is TRBV28. Germline lookup yields CDR1 MDHEN and CDR2 SYDVKM. The CDR3 loop spans 14 amino acids. Only the protein is available. CDR3 loop: CASSSDYSNQPQHF.

In terms of frequency, this clone is medium-sized (0.01 to 0.1%). V usage is TRBV11-2 and J usage is TRBJ2-7; TCRdb lists TRBD1, though no DNA is available to test this call. This CDR3 spans 12 amino acids. No DNA is recorded. Per the germline V gene, CDR1 is SGHAT and CDR2 is FQNNGV. The CDR3 loop is CASSLTGGEQYF.

This clone is identified as hyperexpanded from frequency. This sequence joins TRBV19 and TRBJ2-7; TCRdb's D call of TRBD2 is untestable without DNA. The CDR3 spans 11 residues. No DNA appears here. Germline-derived CDR1 and CDR2 are LNHDA and SQIVND (reference sequence). The CDR3 spells CASRSGEGLNF.

According to its frequency, this clone is medium-sized. The rearrangement links TRBV2 to TRBJ1-1. The CDR3 sequence is 13 residues long. No nucleotide data were recorded. CDR1 and CDR2 (germline): SNHLY, FYNNEI. This chain's CDR3 is CASRPGRNTEAFF. The full variable domain, its missing parts supplied by reference TRBV2 and TRBJ1-1, is EPEVTQTPSHQVTQMGQEVILRCVPISNHLYFYWYRQILGQKVEFLVSFYNNEISEKSEIFDDQFSVERPDGSNFTLKIRSTKLEDSAMYFCASRPGRNTEAFFGQGTRLTVV.

V usage is TRBV6-5 and J usage is TRBJ1-1; TCRdb gives TRBD1 as the D gene, but with no DNA this cannot be confirmed. Germline assignment: CDR1 MNHEY and CDR2 SVGAGI. This CDR3 has 14 residues. The DNA is not on file. CDR3 sequence reads: CASSYSMGQREAFF.

The rearrangement joins TRBV4-3 to TRBJ2-7. CDR3 length: 16 amino acids. Only the protein is on record. Germline V gene lookup returns CDR1 LGHNA and CDR2 YSLEER. CDR3 residues: CASSQGVRGRFGEQYF.